One and the same sample provided the 11 T cell receptor beta chains below, sequenced in a study of blood T cell repertoires in COVID-19. TCRdb's copy holds only in-frame clones and misses some; the assay was immunoSEQ multiplex PCR. The table records hundreds of thousands of clones, about nine tenths of them present only once. Sequenced: peripheral blood. Every receptor here comes from a woman aged 55-70 years with acute or convalescent COVID-19.

This rearrangement joins TRBV6-5 to TRBJ2-7; the match to TRBD1 covers 9 bases. The CDR3 totals 13 residues. With V trimmed by 4 bases and J by 6 bases, 4 bases remained unmatched. Germline-derived CDR1 and CDR2 are MNHEY and SVGAGI. The CDR3 is CASSSGQGREQYF. As DNA, the CDR3 is TGTGCCAGCAGTTCGGGACAGGGTCGCGAGCAGTACTTC.

The chain couples TRBV6-1 to TRBJ2-1; 15 nucleotides agree with TRBD2. Germline V gene sequence: CDR1 MNHNS, CDR2 SASEGT. The CDR3 covers 18 residues. Germline trimming cut 1 base from V and 7 bases from J; bases unmatched to any gene: 8. The CDR3 reads CASSEVWTGLAGGNEQFF. As DNA, the CDR3 is TGTGCCAGCAGTGAAGTGTGGACCGGACTAGCGGGGGGGAATGAGCAGTTCTTC.

The chain carries TRBV28 and TRBJ2-2; 9 bases match TRBD1. The junction had 20 bases not matched to a gene; V was cut back by 7 bases and J by 5 bases. From germline, CDR1 is MDHEN and CDR2 SYDVKM. The CDR3 covers 19 residues. The CDR3 region is CASISTGGLRFIRTGELFF. The CDR3 region has the DNA TGTGCCAGCATCTCGACAGGGGGTTTACGTTTTATAAGGACCGGGGAGCTGTTTTTT.

The V and J genes are TRBV7-2 and TRBJ2-1, with 11 bases lining up with TRBD2. The germline V gene has CDR1 SGHTA and CDR2 FQGNSA. The J segment lost 8 bases and the V segment lost 0 bases, leaving 9 bases of the junction unmatched. There are 17 residues in the CDR3. DNA for the CDR3: TGTGCCAGCAGCTTAGCGTCCCCGGCTAGCGGGGGGCATGAGCAGTTCTTC. Translation: CASSLASPASGGHEQFF.

This clone showed up just once. The chain recombines TRBV5-1 with TRBJ2-1, with TRBD1 as a possible D gene (5 bases). Germline CDR1 is SGHRS and CDR2 is YFSETQ. The CDR3 is made up of 20 amino acids. Trimming removed 0 bases from V and 0 bases from J, with 22 bases in between. The CDR3 DNA is TGCGCCAGCAGCTTGGCCCCATTTGTGGGGCTTCTAAGCTCCTACAATGAGCAGTTCTTC. This gives the protein CASSLAPFVGLLSSYNEQFF.

The chain recombines TRBV9 with TRBJ1-6, with D unclear. Trimming shortened V by 0 bases and J by 9 bases, and 10 bases separated the two germline ends. There are 14 residues in the CDR3. In germline, CDR1 is SGDLS, CDR2 YYNGEE. The CDR3 loop reads CASSVGSKASPLHF. The CDR3 DNA follows: TGTGCCAGCAGCGTAGGGAGCAAGGCTTCACCCCTCCACTTT.

The chain links TRBV11-2 to TRBJ1-1, with TRBD1 matching 7 bases. J lost 5 bases, V lost 3 bases, and 9 bases had no gene match. Germline lookup yields CDR1 SGHAT and CDR2 FQNNGV. The CDR3 is 15 residues long. CDR3 region: CASSLIKQGYTEAFF. DNA of the CDR3: TGTGCCAGCAGCTTGATAAAACAGGGGTATACTGAAGCTTTCTTT.

V gene TRBV2 combines with J gene TRBJ2-3; tentatively, D is TRBD2 (7 bases). Germline assignment: CDR1 SNHLY and CDR2 FYNNEI. The CDR3 runs 12 residues. CDR3 sequence reads: CAIKGGLDTQYF. CDR3 nucleotides: TGTGCTATCAAGGGGGGGCTGGATACGCAGTATTTT.

This sequence joins TRBV19 and TRBJ1-1; tentatively, D is TRBD1 (5 bases). Deletions cut 5 bases from V and 5 bases from J, with 15 bases between. The length of the CDR3 is 14 residues. Germline values: CDR1 LNHDA, CDR2 SQIVND (reference sequence). The CDR3 sequence: CASSVPGVRTEAFF. CDR3 coding DNA: TGTGCCAGTAGTGTACCGGGGGTTAGGACTGAAGCTTTCTTT. Complete variable domain (other parts from reference TRBV19 and TRBJ1-1): DGGITQSPKYLFRKEGQNVTLSCEQNLNHDAMYWYRQDPGQGLRLIYYSQIVNDFQKGDIAEGYSVSREKKESFPLTVTSAQKNPTAFYLCASSVPGVRTEAFFGQGTRLTVV.

This clone was detected only a few times. The rearrangement links TRBV27 to TRBJ2-1; TRBD2 aligns across 7 bases. Germline CDR1 MNHEY, CDR2 SMNVEV (reference sequence). Germline trimming cut 7 bases from V and 4 bases from J; bases unmatched to any gene: 10. This CDR3 contains 15 residues. The CDR3 DNA reads TGTGCCAGCACCTACGGGGACGGGGGGTACAATGAGCAGTTCTTC. Translated: CASTYGDGGYNEQFF.

The CDR3 sequence: CASSENRDSLLGQFF. The CDR3 nucleotides are TGTGCCAGCAGCGAGAACCGGGACAGCCTCCTGGGGCAGTTCTTC. V usage is TRBV11-3 and J usage is TRBJ2-1; TRBD1 aligns across 7 bases. The CDR3 totals 15 residues. CDR1 SGHNT and CDR2 YENEEA come from the germline V gene. The V gene end was trimmed by 5 bases and the J gene end by 12 bases; junction bases not matched to a gene: 16.